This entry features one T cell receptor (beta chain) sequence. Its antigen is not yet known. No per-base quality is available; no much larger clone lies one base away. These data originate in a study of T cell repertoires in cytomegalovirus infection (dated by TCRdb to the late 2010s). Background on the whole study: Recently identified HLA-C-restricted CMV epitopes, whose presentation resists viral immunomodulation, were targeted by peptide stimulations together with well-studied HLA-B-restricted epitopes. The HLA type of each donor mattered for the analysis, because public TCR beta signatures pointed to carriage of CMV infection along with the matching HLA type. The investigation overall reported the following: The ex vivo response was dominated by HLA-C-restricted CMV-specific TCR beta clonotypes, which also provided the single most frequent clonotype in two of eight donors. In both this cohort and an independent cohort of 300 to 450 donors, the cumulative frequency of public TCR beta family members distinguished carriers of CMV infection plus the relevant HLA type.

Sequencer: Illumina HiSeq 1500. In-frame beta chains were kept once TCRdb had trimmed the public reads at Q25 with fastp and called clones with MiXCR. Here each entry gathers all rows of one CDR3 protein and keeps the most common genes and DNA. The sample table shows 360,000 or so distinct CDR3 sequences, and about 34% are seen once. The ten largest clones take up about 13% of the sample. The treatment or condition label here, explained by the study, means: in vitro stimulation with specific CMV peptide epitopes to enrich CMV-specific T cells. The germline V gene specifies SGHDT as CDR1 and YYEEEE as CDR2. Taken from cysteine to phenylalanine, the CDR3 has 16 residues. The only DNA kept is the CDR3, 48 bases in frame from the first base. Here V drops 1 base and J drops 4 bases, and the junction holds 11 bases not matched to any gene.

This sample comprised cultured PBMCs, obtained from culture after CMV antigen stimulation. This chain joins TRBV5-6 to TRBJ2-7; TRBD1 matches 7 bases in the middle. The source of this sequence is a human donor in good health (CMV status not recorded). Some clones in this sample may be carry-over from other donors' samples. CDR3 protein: CASSLNQWTGVYEQYF. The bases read TGTGCCAGCAGCTTGAACCAGTGGACAGGAGTATACGAGCAGTACTTC.